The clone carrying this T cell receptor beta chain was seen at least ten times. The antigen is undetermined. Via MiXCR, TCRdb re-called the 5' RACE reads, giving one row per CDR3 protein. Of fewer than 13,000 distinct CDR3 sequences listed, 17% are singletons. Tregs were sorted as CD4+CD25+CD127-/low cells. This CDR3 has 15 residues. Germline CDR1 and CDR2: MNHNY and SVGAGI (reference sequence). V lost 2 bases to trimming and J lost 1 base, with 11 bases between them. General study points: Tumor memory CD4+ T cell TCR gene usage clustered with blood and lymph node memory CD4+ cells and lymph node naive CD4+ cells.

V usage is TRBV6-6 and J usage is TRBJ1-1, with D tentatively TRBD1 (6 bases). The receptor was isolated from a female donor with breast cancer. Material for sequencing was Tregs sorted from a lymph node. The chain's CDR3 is CASSYATGSNTEAFF. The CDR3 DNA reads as TGTGCCAGCAGTTACGCGACAGGATCGAACACTGAAGCTTTCTTT.